This T cell receptor (beta chain) emerged from a study of cytomegalovirus exposure and HLA in healthy donors. Study outcomes and limitations: Researchers left out some V segments, among them TRBV6-2 and TRBV6-3, as indistinguishable. Upon later analysis, TCR association rates were observed to vary by HLA locus, being highest for DRB1 and lowest for HLA-C. It was 150 to 200 TCR beta chains that were listed as cytomegalovirus-associated. There were some public TCRs occurring in many donors, but most TCR sequences were rare.

Both 60 Vbeta primers and 13 Jbeta primers went into the PCR. Method: immunoSEQ multiplex PCR; TCRdb's copy keeps in-frame clones and lacks some. The sample comprises 100,000 to 130,000 clones, 60% to 80% of which are singletons, and less than 2.5% rests with the top ten. This clone was counted a single time. Its antigen is as yet unknown. The V end was cut by 4 bases, the J end by 0 bases, with 10 bases between. From germline, CDR1 is SQVTM and CDR2 ANQGSEA. There are 14 residues in the CDR3. The source material was PBMCs. J is TRBJ1-5 and V is TRBV29-1, with D possibly TRBD1 on 5 matching bases. The source of this sequence is a man between 18 and 29 years old in good health and CMV-seronegative. CDR3 protein: CSVGAGNSNQPQHF. The CDR3 nucleotides read TGCAGCGTTGGGGCAGGGAATAGCAATCAGCCCCAGCATTTT.